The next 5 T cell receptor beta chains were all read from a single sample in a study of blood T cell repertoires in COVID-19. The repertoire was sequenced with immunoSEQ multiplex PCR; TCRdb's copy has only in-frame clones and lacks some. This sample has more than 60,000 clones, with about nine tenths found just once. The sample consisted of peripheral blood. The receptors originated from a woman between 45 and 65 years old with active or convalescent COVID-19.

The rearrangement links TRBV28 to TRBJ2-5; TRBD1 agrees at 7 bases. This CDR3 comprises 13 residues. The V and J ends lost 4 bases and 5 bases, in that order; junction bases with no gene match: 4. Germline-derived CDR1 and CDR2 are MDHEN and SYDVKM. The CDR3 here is CASSSGGWETQYF. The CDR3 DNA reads TGTGCCAGCAGTTCAGGGGGATGGGAGACCCAGTACTTC.

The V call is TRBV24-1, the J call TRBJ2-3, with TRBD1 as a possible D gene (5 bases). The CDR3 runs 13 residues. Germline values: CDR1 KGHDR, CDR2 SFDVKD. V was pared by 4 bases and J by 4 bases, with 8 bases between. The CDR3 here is CATSEGASDTQYF. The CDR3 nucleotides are TGTGCCACCAGTGAAGGGGCCTCAGATACGCAGTATTTT.

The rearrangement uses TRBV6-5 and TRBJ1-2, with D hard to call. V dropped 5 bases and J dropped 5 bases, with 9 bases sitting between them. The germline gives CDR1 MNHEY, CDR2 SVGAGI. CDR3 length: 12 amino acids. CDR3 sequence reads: CASSPSGYGYTF. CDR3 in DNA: TGTGCCAGCAGTCCCTCGGGGTATGGCTACACCTTC.

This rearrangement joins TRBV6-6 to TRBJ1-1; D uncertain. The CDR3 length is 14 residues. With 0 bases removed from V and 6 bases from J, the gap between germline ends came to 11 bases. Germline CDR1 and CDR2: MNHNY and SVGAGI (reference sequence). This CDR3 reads CASSYSEGRAEAFF. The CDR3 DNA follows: TGTGCCAGCAGTTACTCCGAGGGCCGGGCTGAAGCTTTCTTT.

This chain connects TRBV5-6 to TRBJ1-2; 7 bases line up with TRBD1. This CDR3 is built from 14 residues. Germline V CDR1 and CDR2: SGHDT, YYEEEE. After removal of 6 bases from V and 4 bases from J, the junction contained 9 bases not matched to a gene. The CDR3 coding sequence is TGTGCCAGCACCCAGACAGGGCCCGTCTATGGCTACACCTTC. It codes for CASTQTGPVYGYTF.